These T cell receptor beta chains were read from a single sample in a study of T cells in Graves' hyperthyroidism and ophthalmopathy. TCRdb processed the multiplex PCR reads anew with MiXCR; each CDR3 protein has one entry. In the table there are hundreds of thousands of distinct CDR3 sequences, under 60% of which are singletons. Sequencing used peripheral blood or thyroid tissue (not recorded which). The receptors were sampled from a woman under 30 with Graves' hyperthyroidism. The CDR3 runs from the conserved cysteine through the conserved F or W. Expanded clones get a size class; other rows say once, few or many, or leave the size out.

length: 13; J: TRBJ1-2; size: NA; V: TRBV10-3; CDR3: CATRRGSEYGYTF
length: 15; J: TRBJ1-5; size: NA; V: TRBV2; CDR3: CASSERRQGTQPQHF
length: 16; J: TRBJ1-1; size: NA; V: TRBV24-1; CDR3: CATSDPSGGGDTEAFF
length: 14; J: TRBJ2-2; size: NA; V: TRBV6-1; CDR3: CASNLGHNTGELFF
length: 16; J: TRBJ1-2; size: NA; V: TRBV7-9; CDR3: CASRGKSQPENYGYTF
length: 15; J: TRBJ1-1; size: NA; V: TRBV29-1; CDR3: CSFLGLEALNTEAFF
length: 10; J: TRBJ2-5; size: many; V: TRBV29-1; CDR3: CSVGDETQYF
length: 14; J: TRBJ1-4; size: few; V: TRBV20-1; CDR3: CSASPGSTNEKLFF
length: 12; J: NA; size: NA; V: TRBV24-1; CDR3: CATSVGATEQFF
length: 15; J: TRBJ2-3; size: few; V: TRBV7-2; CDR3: CASSNRAGGTDTQYF
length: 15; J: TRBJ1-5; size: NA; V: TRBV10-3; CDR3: CASSESGYGNQPQHF
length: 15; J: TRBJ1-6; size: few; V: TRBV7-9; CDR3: CASSGRSGPNSPLHF
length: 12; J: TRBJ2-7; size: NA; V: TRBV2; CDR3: CATQRAPYEQYF
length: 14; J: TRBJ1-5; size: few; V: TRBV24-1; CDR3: CAPAVGWSHQPQHF
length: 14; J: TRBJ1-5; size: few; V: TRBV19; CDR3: CASQRTLSNQPQHF
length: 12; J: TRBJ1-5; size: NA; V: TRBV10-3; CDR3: CAISDQNPYEHF
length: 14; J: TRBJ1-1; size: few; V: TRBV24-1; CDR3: CATSGRSEQSGAFF
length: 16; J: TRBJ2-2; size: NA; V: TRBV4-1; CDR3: CASSHLVRAVPGELFF
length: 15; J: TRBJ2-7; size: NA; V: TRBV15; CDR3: CATRWDYRVAGEQYF
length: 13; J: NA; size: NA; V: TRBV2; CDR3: CASSGAAIYEQYF
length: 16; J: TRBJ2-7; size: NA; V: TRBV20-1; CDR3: CSALVVTGTGLYEQYF
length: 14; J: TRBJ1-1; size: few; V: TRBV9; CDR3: CASSVQGAGTEAFF
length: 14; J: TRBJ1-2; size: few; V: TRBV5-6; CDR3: CASSAIQGDYGYTF
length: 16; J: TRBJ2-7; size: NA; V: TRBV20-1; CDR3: CSASRVGLAGFDEQYF
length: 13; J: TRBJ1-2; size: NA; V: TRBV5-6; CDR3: CASSLRGAHGYTF
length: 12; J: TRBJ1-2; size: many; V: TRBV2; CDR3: CASRSLTRGYTF
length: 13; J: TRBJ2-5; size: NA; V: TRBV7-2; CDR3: CASSRRASETQYF
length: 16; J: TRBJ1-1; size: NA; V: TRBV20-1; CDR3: CSARDLDEPMNTEAFF
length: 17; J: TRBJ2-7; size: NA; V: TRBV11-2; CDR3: CASSLIIGRQGSYEQYF
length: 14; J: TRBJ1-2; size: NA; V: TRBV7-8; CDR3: CASSLGSTDYGYTF
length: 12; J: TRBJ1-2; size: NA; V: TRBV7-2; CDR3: CASSSPDSNYTF
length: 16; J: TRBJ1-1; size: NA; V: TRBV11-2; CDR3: CASSDLGGRGVSEAFF
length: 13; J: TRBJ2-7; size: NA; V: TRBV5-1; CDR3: CASSLTGVDERYF